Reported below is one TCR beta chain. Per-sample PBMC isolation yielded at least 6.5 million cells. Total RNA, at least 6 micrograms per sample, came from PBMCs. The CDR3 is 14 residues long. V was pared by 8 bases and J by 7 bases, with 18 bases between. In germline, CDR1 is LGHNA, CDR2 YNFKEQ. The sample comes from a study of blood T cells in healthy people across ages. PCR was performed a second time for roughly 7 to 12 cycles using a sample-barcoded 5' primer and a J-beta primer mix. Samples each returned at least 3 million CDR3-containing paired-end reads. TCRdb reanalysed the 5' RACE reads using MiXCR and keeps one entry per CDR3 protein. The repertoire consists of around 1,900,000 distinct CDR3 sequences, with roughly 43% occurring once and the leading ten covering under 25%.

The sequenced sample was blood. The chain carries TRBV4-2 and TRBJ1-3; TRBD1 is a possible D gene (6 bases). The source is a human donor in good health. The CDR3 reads CASGTGSSRNTIYF. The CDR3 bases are TGTGCCAGCGGCACAGGGTCTTCACGGAACACCATATATTTT.